This TCR beta chain was obtained from a study of blood T cell repertoires in COVID-19. Background on the study: From T cells, B-cell-depleted T cells, or PBMCs came the material, which was cDNA or gDNA.

Study members were between roughly 18 and 100 years old and lived in roughly 24 US regions. The study assigned cohorts using participant-reported clinical history. This clone was seen a single time. In the original processing: Reference gene primers were amplified, and this amplification served to estimate nucleated cell counts. Profiling relied on immunoSEQ multiplex PCR, and the TCRdb table lists in-frame clones only, not all of them. That table gives V, J and clone size, and the DNA gave D and trimming. Of about 440,000 clones listed, roughly 87% are singletons. CDR1 and CDR2 from the germline V gene are LNHDA and SQIVND (reference sequence). Trimming cost V 7 bases and J 2 bases; bases outside gene matches: 6. This CDR3 comprises 15 residues.

Material: PBMCs or T cells enriched from blood (not recorded which). The source is a woman between 18 and 29 years old with acute COVID-19. The chain couples TRBV19 to TRBJ1-5, with 9 bases fitting TRBD1. CDR3 sequence: CASKTGGLGNQPQHF. The CDR3 nucleotides are TGTGCCAGTAAAACAGGGGGCTTAGGCAATCAGCCCCAGCATTTT.